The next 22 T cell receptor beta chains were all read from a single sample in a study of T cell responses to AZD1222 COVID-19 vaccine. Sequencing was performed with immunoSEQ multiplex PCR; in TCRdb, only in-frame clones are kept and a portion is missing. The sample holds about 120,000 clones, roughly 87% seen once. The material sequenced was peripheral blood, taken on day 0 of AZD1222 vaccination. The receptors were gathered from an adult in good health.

DNA for the CDR3: TGTGCCAGCACCAAAGACAGGGACGCCTTTGAAGCTTTCTTT. Residues: CASTKDRDAFEAFF. The chain combines TRBV7-9 with TRBJ1-1; 7 bases are shared with TRBD1. CDR1 and CDR2 (germline): SEHNR, FQNEAQ (reference sequence). The trim removed 7 bases at V and 7 bases at J, leaving 12 bases unmatched. The CDR3 length is 14 residues. Based on the CDR3 plus reference TRBV7-9 and TRBJ1-1, the full variable domain is DTGVSQNPRHKITKRGQNVTFRCDPISEHNRLYWYRQTLGQGPEFLTYFQNEAQLEKSRLLSDRFSAERPKGSFSTLEIQRTEQGDSAMYLCASTKDRDAFEAFFGQGTRLTVV.

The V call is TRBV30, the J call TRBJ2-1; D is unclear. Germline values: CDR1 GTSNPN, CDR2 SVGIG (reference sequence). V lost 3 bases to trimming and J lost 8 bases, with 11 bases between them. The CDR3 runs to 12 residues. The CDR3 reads CAWSTVEDEQFF. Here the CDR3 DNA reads TGTGCCTGGAGCACGGTCGAGGATGAGCAGTTCTTC.

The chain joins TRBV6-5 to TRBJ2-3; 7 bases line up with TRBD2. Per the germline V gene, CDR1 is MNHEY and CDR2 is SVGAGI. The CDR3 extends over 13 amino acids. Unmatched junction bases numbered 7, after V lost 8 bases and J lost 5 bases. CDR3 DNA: TGTGCCAGCGGCGAACTAGCGAGAGATACGCAGTATTTT. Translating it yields CASGELARDTQYF.

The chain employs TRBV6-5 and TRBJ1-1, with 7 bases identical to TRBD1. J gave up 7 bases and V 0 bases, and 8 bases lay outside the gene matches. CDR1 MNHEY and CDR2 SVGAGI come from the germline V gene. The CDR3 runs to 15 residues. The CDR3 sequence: CASSYSTAGGGEAFF. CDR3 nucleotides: TGTGCCAGCAGTTACTCGACGGCAGGGGGAGGTGAAGCTTTCTTT.

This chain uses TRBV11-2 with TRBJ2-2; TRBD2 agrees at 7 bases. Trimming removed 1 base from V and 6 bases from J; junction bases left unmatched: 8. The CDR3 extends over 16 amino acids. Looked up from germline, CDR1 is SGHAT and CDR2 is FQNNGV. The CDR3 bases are TGTGCCAGCAGCTTAGCGTGGACTAGTCCACCCGGGGAGCTGTTTTTT. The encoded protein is CASSLAWTSPPGELFF. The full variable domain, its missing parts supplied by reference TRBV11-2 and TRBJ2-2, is EAGVAQSPRYKIIEKRQSVAFWCNPISGHATLYWYQQILGQGPKLLIQFQNNGVVDDSQLPKDRFSAERLKGVDSTLKIQPAKLEDSAVYLCASSLAWTSPPGELFFGEGSRLTVL.

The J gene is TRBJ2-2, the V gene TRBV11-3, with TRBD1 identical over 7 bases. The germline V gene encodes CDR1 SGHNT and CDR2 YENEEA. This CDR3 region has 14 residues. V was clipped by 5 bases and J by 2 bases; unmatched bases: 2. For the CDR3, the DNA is TGTGCCAGCAGCCGACAGGGAAACACCGGGGAGCTGTTTTTT. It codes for CASSRQGNTGELFF.

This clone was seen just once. The CDR3 nucleotides read TGTGCCAGCCGGCCCGACCTAAATCAGCCCCAGCATTTT. It specifies CASRPDLNQPQHF. The rearrangement joins TRBV5-5 to TRBJ1-5; no reliable D call. Germline V gene lookup returns CDR1 SGHKS and CDR2 YYEKEE (reference sequence). The CDR3 length is 13 residues. Between the trimmed V and J ends, which lost 7 bases and 4 bases, there was a span of 12 bases.

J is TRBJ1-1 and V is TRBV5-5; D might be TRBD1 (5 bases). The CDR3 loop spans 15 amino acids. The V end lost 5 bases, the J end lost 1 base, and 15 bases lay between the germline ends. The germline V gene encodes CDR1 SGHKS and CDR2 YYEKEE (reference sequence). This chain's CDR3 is CASSSDSQGNTEAFF. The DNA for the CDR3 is TGTGCCAGCAGTAGTGACAGCCAAGGGAACACTGAAGCTTTCTTT. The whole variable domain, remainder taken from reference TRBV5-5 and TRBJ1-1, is DAGVTQSPTHLIKTRGQQVTLRCSPISGHKSVSWYQQVLGQGPQFIFQYYEKEERGRGNFPDRFSARQFPNYSSELNVNALLLGDSALYLCASSSDSQGNTEAFFGQGTRLTVV.

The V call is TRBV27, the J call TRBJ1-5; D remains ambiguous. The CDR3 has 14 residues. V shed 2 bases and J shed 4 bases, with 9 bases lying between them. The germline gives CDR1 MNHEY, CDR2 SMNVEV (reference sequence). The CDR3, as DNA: TGTGCCAGCAGTTTAAAGATGTCTAATCAGCCCCAGCATTTT. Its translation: CASSLKMSNQPQHF.

The DNA of the CDR3 is TGCGCCAGCAGCTTCGGTGGGGGCCGGGACAATGAGCAGTTCTTC. Translation: CASSFGGGRDNEQFF. The chain carries TRBV5-1 and TRBJ2-1; weak D call: TRBD1 (6 bases). Germline V gene lookup returns CDR1 SGHRS and CDR2 YFSETQ. V lost 2 bases, J lost 5 bases, and 14 bases lay in between. The CDR3 runs to 15 residues.

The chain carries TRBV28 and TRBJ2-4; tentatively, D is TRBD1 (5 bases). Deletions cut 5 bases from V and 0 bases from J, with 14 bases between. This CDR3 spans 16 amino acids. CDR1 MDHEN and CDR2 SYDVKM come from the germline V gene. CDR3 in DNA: TGTGCCAGCAGTCCTCGACAGCGACTAGCCAAAAACATTCAGTACTTC. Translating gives CASSPRQRLAKNIQYF.

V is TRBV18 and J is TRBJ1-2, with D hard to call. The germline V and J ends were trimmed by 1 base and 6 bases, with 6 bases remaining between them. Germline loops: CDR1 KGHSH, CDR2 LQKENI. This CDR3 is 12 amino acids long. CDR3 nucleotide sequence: TGTGCCAGCTCACCACGGCCGGATGGCTACACCTTC. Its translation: CASSPRPDGYTF.

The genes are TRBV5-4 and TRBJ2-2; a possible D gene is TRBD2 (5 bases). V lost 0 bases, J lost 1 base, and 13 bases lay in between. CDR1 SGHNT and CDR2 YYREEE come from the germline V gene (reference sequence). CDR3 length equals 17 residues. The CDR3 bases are TGTGCCAGCAGCTTGGATCTTGTCGGAGGGAACACCGGGGAGCTGTTTTTT. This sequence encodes CASSLDLVGGNTGELFF.

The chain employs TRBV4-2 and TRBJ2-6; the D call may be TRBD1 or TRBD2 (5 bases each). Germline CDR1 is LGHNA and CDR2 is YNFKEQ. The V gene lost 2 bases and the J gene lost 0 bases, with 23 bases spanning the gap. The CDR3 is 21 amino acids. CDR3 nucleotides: TGTGCCAGCAGCCAACCAAAACAACCGGGACGGGGCCTCTCTGGGGCCAACGTCCTGACTTTC. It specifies CASSQPKQPGRGLSGANVLTF.

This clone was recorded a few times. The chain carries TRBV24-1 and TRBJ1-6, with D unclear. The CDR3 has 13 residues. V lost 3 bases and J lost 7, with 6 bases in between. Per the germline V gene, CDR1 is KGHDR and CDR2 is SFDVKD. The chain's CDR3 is CATSDQQNSPLHF. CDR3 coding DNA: TGTGCCACCAGTGATCAGCAGAATTCACCCCTCCACTTT.

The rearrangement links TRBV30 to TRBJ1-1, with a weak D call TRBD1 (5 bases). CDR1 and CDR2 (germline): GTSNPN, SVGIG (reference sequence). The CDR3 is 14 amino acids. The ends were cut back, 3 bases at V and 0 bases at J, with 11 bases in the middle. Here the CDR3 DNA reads TGTGCCTGGAGATTCGGGACTTTGAACACTGAAGCTTTCTTT. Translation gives CAWRFGTLNTEAFF.

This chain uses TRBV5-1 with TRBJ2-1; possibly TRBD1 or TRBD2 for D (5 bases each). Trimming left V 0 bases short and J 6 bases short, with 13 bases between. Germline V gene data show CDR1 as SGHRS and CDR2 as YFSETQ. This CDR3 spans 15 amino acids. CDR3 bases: TGCGCCAGCAGCTTGGTTCAGGGAGAGGTCAATGAGCAGTTCTTC. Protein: CASSLVQGEVNEQFF.

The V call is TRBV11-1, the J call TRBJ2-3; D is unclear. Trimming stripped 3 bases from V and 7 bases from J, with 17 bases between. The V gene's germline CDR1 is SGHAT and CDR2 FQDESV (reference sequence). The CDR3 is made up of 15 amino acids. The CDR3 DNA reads TGTGCCAGCAGCTTCGCCGCGAGCCCCGAGTATACGCAGTATTTT. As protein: CASSFAASPEYTQYF.

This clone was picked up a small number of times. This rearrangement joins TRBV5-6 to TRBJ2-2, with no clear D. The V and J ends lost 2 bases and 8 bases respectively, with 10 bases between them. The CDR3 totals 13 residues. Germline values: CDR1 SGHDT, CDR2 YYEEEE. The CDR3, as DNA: TGTGCCAGCAGCTTAGGATCACCGGGGGAGCTGTTTTTT. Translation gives CASSLGSPGELFF.

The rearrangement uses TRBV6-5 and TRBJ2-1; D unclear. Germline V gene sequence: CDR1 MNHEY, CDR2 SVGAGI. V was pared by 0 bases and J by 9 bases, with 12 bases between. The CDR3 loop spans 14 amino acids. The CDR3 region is CASSYSSRKGEQFF. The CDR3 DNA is TGTGCCAGCAGTTACTCATCTCGCAAGGGTGAGCAGTTCTTC.

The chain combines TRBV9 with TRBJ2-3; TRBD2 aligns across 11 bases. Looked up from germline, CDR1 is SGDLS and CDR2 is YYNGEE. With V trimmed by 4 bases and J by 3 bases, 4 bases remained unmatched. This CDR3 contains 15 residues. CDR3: CASSPSGRPTDTQYF. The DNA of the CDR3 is TGTGCCAGCAGCCCTAGCGGGAGGCCAACAGATACGCAGTATTTT.

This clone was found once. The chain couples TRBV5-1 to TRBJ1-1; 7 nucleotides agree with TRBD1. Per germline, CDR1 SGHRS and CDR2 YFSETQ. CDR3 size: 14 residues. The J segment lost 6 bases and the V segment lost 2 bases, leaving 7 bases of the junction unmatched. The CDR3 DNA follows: TGCGCCAGCAGCTTACAGGGGCGGAGGGCTGAAGCTTTCTTT. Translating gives CASSLQGRRAEAFF.